This TCR beta chain was profiled in a study of control samples from healthy donors and cancer patients. Germline values: CDR1 SGHVS, CDR2 FQNEAQ. The CDR3 runs 15 residues. V gave up 2 bases and J gave up 1 base, with 12 bases separating them. The assay was immunoSEQ multiplex PCR, and TCRdb's table has in-frame clones only and misses some. Among around 76,000 clones listed, 75% to 90% were seen once. The sample was PBMCs. This chain uses TRBV7-8 with TRBJ2-7; weak D call: TRBD1 (5 bases). The TCR comes from a woman aged 50 to 65 with colorectal cancer. CDR3 region: CASSLSDAGSYEQYV. DNA of the CDR3: TGTGCCAGCAGCTTATCTGATGCAGGGTCCTACGAGCAGTACGTC.